This T cell receptor (beta chain) appears in the sequencing data of a study of CD4 and CD8 cells across lung adenocarcinoma regions. TCRdb ran MiXCR on the PCR reads and lists one entry per CDR3 protein. The table includes 7,000 to 8,500 distinct CDR3 sequences, 50% to 60% detected once. The germline V and J ends were trimmed by 7 bases and 2 bases, with 8 bases remaining between them. There are 13 residues in the CDR3. The germline V gene encodes CDR1 MNHEY and CDR2 SMNVEV (reference sequence). The patients had localized lung adenocarcinoma, a non-small cell subtype. The material sequenced was CD4+ T cells from the center of a lung tumor. The source is a female donor with lung adenocarcinoma. The CD4 and CD8 labels of this study may be unreliable. The rearrangement uses TRBV27 and TRBJ2-2; TRBD2 is a possible D gene (6 bases). The CDR3 bases are TGTGCCAGCACGGGGGTCAACACCGGGGAGCTGTTTTTT. Residues: CASTGVNTGELFF.